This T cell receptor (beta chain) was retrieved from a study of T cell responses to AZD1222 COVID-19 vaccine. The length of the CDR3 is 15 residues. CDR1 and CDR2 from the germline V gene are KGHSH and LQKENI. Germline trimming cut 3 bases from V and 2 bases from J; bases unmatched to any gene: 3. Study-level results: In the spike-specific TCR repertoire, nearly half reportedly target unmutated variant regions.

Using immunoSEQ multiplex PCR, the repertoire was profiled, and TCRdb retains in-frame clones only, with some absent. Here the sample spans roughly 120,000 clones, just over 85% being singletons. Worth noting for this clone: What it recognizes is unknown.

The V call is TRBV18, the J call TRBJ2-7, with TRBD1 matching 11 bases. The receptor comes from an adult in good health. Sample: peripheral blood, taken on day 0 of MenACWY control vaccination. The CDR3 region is CASSPVGQGAYEQYF. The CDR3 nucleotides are TGTGCCAGCTCACCTGTGGGACAGGGGGCCTACGAGCAGTACTTC.